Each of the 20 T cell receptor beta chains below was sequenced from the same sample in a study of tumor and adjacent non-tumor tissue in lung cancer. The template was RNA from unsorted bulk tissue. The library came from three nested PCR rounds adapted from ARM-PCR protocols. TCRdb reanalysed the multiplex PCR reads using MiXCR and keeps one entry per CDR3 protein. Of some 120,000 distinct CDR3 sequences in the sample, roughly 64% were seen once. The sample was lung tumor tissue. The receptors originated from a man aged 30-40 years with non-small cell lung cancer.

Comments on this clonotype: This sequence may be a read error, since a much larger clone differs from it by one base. This CDR3 is CSARLGGRGYAYTF. The DNA of the CDR3 is TGCAGTGCTAGACTAGGGGGCCGGGGCTATGCCTACACCTTC. The chain combines TRBV20-1 with TRBJ1-2; 7 bases line up with TRBD1. Germline V gives CDR1 DFQATT, CDR2 SNEGSKA (reference sequence). This CDR3 spans 14 amino acids.

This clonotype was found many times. In nucleotides, the CDR3 is TGTGCCAGCAGCTCGCTGCGGCAGGGGAGAAAGGAAAAACTGTTTTTT. It encodes CASSSLRQGRKEKLFF. This sequence joins TRBV11-2 and TRBJ1-4; weak D call: TRBD1 (6 bases). The CDR3 contains 16 residues. Germline-derived CDR1 and CDR2 are SGHAT and FQNNGV. The V and J ends lost 4 bases and 8 bases respectively, with 20 bases between them. Combining the CDR3 with reference TRBV11-2 and TRBJ1-4 gives the whole variable domain EAGVAQSPRYKIIEKRQSVAFWCNPISGHATLYWYQQILGQGPKLLIQFQNNGVVDDSQLPKDRFSAERLKGVDSTLKIQPAKLEDSAVYLCASSSLRQGRKEKLFFGSGTQLSVL.

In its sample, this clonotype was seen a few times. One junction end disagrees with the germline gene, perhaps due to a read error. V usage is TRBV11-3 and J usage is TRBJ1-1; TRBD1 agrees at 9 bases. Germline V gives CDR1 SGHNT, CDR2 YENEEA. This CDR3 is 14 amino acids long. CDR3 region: CASTSGQGDTEALF. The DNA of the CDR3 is TGTGCCAGCACCTCGGGACAGGGAGATACTGAAGCTCTCTTT.

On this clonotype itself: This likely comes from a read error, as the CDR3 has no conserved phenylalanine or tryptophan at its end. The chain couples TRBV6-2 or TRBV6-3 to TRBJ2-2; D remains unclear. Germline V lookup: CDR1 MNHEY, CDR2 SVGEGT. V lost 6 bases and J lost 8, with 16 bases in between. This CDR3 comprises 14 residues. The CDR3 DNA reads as TGTGCCAGCAGCTCCAGCGTGGGGAATGGGGAGCTGTTTTCT. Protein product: CASSSSVGNGELFS.

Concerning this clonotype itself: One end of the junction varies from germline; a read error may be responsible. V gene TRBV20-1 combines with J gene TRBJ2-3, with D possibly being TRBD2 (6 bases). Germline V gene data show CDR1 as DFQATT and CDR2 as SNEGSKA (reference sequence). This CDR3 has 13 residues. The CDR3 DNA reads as TGCAATGCTAGACTAACTAGCACTGATACGCAGTATTTT. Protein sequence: CNARLTSTDTQYF.

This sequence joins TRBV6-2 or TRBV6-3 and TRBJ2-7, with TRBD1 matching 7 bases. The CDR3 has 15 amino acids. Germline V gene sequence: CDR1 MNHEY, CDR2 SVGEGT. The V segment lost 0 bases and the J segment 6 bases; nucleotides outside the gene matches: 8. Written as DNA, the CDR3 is TGTGCCAGCAGTTACTCTCGGACAGGAAACGGCGAGCAGTACTTC. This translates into CASSYSRTGNGEQYF.

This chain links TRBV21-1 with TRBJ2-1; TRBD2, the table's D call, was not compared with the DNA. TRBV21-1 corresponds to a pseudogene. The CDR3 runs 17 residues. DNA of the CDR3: TGTGCCAGCAGCTTCCAAGAGGAAGCGGGAGGGTTAAATGTGCAGTTCTTC. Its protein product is CASSFQEEAGGLNVQFF.

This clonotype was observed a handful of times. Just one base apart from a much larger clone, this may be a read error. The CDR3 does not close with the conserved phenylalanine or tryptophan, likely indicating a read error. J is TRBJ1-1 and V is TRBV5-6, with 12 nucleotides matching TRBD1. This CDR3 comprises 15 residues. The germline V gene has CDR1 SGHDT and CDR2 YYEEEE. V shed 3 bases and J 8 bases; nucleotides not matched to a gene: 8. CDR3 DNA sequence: TGTGCCAGCAGCTCCTCCGGGACAGGGGGCAGCGAAGCTTTCTCT. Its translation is CASSSSGTGGSEAFS.

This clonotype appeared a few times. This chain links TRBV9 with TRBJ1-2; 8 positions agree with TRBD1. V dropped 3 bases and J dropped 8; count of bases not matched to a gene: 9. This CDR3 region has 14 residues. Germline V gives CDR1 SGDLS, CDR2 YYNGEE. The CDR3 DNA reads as TGTGCCAGCAGCGCTATGACAGGGGCAGGCGGCTACACCTTC. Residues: CASSAMTGAGGYTF.

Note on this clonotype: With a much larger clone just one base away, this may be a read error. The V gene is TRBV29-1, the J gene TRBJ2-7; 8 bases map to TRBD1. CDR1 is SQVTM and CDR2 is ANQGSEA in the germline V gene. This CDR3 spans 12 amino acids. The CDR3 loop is CSSRTGTYERYF. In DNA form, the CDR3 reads TGCAGCTCACGGACAGGGACCTACGAGCGGTACTTC.

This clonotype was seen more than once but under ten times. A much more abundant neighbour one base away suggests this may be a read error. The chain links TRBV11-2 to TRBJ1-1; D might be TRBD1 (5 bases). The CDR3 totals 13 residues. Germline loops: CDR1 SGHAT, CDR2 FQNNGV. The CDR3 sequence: CPSSPGRGRIAFF. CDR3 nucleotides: TGTCCCAGCAGCCCGGGGAGGGGTCGAATCGCTTTCTTT.

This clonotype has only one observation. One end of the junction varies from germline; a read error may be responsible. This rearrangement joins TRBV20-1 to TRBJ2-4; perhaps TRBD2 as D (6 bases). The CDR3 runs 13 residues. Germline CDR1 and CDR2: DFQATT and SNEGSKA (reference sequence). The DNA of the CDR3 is TGCAGTACTAGCCCAAGTGGGGGTGACATTCTGTACTTC. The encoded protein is CSTSPSGGDILYF.

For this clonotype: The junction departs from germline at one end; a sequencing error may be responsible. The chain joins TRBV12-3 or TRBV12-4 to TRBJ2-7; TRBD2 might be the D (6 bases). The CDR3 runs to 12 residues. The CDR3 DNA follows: TGTGCCAGCAGGGGGGGATCCTACGGGCAGTACTTC. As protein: CASRGGSYGQYF.

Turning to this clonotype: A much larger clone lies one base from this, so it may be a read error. CDR3 loop: CASRQQGSYGYTF. CDR3 bases: TGCGCCAGCCGCCAACAGGGTAGCTATGGCTACACCTTC. The V and J genes are TRBV4-1 and TRBJ1-2; D may be TRBD1 (6 bases). Germline CDR1 is MGHRA and CDR2 is YSYEKL. This CDR3 comprises 13 residues.

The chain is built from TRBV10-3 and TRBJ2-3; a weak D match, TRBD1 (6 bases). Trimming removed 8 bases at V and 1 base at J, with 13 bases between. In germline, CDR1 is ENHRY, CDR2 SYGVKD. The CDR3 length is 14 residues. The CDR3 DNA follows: TGTGCCATCCAAGGACAGATGGGCACAGATACGCAGTATTTT. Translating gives CAIQGQMGTDTQYF.

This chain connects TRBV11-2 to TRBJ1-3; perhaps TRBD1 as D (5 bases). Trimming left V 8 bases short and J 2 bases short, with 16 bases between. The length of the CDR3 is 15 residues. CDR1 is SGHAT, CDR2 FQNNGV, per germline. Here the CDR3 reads CASGDERGPGNTIYF. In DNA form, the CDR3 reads TGTGCCAGCGGCGATGAGAGGGGCCCTGGAAACACCATATATTTT.

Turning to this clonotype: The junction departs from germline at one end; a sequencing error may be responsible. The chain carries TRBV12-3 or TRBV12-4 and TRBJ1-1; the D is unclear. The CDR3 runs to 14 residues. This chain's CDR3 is CASSLNPMNTEAIF. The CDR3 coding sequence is TGTGCCAGCAGTTTAAACCCCATGAACACTGAAGCTATCTTT.

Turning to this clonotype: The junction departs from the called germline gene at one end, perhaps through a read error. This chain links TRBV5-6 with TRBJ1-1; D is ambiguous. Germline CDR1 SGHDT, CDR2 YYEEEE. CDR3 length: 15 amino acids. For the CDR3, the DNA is TGTGCCAGCAGCTCAGTACAGATTACGAACATTGAAGCTTTCTTT. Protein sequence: CASSSVQITNIEAFF. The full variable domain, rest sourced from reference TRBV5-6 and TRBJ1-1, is DAGVTQSPTHLIKTRGQQVTLRCSPKSGHDTVSWYQQALGQGPQFIFQYYEEEERQRGNFPDRFSGHQFPNYSSELNVNALLLGDSALYLCASSSVQITNIEAFFGQGTRLTVV.

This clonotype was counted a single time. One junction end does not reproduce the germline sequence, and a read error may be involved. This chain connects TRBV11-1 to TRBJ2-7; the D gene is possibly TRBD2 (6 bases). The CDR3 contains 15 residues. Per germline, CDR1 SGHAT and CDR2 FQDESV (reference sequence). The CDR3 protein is CASGLEASEEYEQYF. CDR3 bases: TGTGCCAGCGGCTTAGAGGCTAGCGAGGAGTACGAGCAGTACTTC.

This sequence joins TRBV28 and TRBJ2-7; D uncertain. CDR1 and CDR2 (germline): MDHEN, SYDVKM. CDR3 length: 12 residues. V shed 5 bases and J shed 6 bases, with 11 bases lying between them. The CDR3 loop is CASSEIKREQYF. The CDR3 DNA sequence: TGTGCCAGCAGTGAAATAAAACGCGAGCAGTACTTC.